This T cell receptor (beta chain) was identified during a study of identical twins. TCRdb reanalysed the 5' RACE reads using MiXCR and keeps one entry per CDR3 protein. The data show 400,000 to 550,000 distinct CDR3 sequences, about 20% seen once. Germline CDR1 SGHTA, CDR2 FQGNSA. The CDR3 totals 15 residues. V lost 8 bases and J lost 4, with 20 bases in between. These data also formed part of another study, on T cells expressing NK-cell markers. As reported in that work: HCMV specificity was not established for the expanded NKG2C+ T cell clones.

The chain combines TRBV7-2 with TRBJ1-2, with D perhaps TRBD1 (6 bases). This sequence was found in a young woman in good health. Material: CD4+ T cells sorted from blood. The CDR3 sequence: CASRTSTGRFYGYTF. CDR3 DNA: TGTGCCAGCCGAACGTCGACAGGCAGATTCTATGGCTACACCTTC. Supplemented by reference TRBV7-2 and TRBJ1-2, the full variable domain reads GAGVSQSPSNKVTEKGKDVELRCDPISGHTALYWYRQSLGQGLEFLIYFQGNSAPDKSGLPSDRFSAERTGGSVSTLTIQRTQQEDSAVYLCASRTSTGRFYGYTFGSGTRLTVV.